Following are 21 T cell receptor beta chains from one sample sequenced in a study of T-cell reconstitution after alpha-beta-depleted transplantation in children (dated by TCRdb to the mid-2010s). The treatment or condition label corresponds to: allogeneic hematopoietic cell transplantation with graft depleted of TCRalphabeta T cells and CD19 B cells. The method behind the library was PCR. The instrument was an Illumina HiSeq 2500. To normalize quantification of the TCRbeta repertoire, the TCR libraries were built with molecular barcoding that relied on unique molecular identifiers. TCRdb trimmed the raw reads at Q25, called clones with MiXCR and kept productive beta chains. Rows with one shared CDR3 protein collapse into an entry with the most common genes and DNA. For this sample there are about 460,000 distinct CDR3 sequences; approximately 10% appear just once. The top ten clonotypes cover about 2% of the sample.

The source material was PBMCs, sampled before TCRalphabeta/CD19-depleted stem cell transplant. These receptors originate from a child aged 2-9 years with inherited bone marrow failure, due to receive a stem cell transplant.

The V call is TRBV12-3 or TRBV12-4, the J call TRBJ2-5; TRBD2 aligns across 7 bases. This CDR3 comprises 14 residues. V lost 6 bases to trimming and J lost 2 bases; unmatched junction nucleotides: 6. The CDR3 DNA reads TGTGCCAGCAGCAAGTCCGGGGGGCAAGAGACCCAGTACTTC. It yields the protein CASSKSGGQETQYF.

The table lists this clonotype with many counts. V is TRBV6-5 and J is TRBJ2-5; 7 nucleotides match TRBD2. V lost 2 bases to trimming and J lost 3 bases; unmatched junction nucleotides: 6. The CDR3 is 15 amino acids. Germline V gives CDR1 MNHEY, CDR2 SVGAGI. This CDR3 is CASSYNPSGEETQYF. The CDR3 DNA reads TGTGCCAGCAGTTACAACCCTAGCGGCGAAGAGACCCAGTACTTC.

At least ten counts were recorded for this clonotype. V is TRBV25-1 and J is TRBJ2-3; D may be TRBD2 (5 bases). The CDR3 spans 14 residues. The germline V gene encodes CDR1 MGHDK and CDR2 SYGVNS. The V end lost 5 bases, the J end lost 5 bases, and 14 bases lay between the germline ends. CDR3 sequence reads: CASSKRVAKDTQYF. CDR3 in DNA: TGTGCCAGCAGTAAACGGGTAGCGAAAGATACGCAGTATTTT.

This clonotype appeared a few times. V usage is TRBV24-1 and J usage is TRBJ1-2; perhaps TRBD1 as D (6 bases). Per the germline V gene, CDR1 is KGHDR and CDR2 is SFDVKD. V shed 8 bases and J shed 2 bases, with 11 bases lying between them. This CDR3 region has 13 residues. Here the CDR3 reads CATILQGNYGYTF. Written as DNA, the CDR3 is TGTGCCACCATTTTACAGGGCAACTATGGCTACACCTTC.

This clonotype has at least ten counts. The chain recombines TRBV7-2 with TRBJ2-2; TRBD1 matches at 8 bases. V lost 0 bases, J lost 11 bases, and 2 bases stayed unmatched. This CDR3 is 13 amino acids long. Germline V gene sequence: CDR1 SGHTA, CDR2 FQGNSA. The CDR3 DNA follows: TGTGCCAGCAGCTTAGCGCAGGGGGCTGAGCTGTTTTTT. Amino acids: CASSLAQGAELFF.

This clonotype was counted at least ten times. The chain couples TRBV29-1 to TRBJ2-5; 8 bases fit TRBD2. The CDR3 contains 14 residues. The V segment lost 3 bases and the J segment 4 bases; nucleotides outside the gene matches: 7. CDR1 and CDR2 from the germline V gene are SQVTM and ANQGSEA. The CDR3 DNA reads as TGCAGCGTTGACCGGGAGGGCATGGGAGAGACCCAGTACTTC. It is translated as CSVDREGMGETQYF. Variable domain in full (rest from reference TRBV29-1 and TRBJ2-5): SAVISQKPSRDICQRGTSLTIQCQVDSQVTMMFWYRQQPGQSLTLIATANQGSEATYESGFVIDKFPISRPNLTFSTLTVSNMSPEDSSIYLCSVDREGMGETQYFGPGTRLLVL.

This clonotype was seen more than once but under ten times. Here the CDR3 reads CASSLGTSIRGEAFF. Here the CDR3 DNA reads TGTGCCAGCAGCTTGGGCACGAGCATCCGAGGTGAAGCTTTCTTT. The chain uses TRBV5-6 and TRBJ1-1; D is uncertain. The CDR3 sequence is 15 residues long. Germline CDR1 reads SGHDT; CDR2 reads YYEEEE. V was cut by 0 bases and J by 7 bases, with 16 bases left in between.

Ten or more counts support this clonotype. The V call is TRBV14, the J call TRBJ2-7, with D maybe TRBD2 (6 bases). The V and J ends lost 0 bases and 3 bases respectively, with 12 bases between them. The CDR3 consists of 15 residues. CDR1 is SGHDN and CDR2 is FVKESK in the germline V gene. CDR3 sequence reads: CASSQDSGVLYEQYF. The CDR3 nucleotides are TGTGCCAGCAGCCAAGATTCGGGGGTTCTCTACGAGCAGTACTTC.

A few counts support this clonotype. The chain uses TRBV5-1 and TRBJ2-5, with unresolved D. The CDR3 loop spans 16 amino acids. Germline CDR1 reads SGHRS; CDR2 reads YFSETQ. Trimming left V 0 bases short and J 6 bases short, with 18 bases between. CDR3 nucleotide sequence: TGCGCCAGCAGCTTGGAGGTTTTGGTGGGCGGTCAGACCCAGTACTTC. Its protein is CASSLEVLVGGQTQYF. Filled out from reference TRBV5-1 and TRBJ2-5, the complete variable domain reads KAGVTQTPRYLIKTRGQQVTLSCSPISGHRSVSWYQQTPGQGLQFLFEYFSETQRNKGNFPGRFSGRQFSNSRSEMNVSTLELGDSALYLCASSLEVLVGGQTQYFGPGTRLLVL.

V usage is TRBV7-2 and J usage is TRBJ2-1; D not resolved. The CDR3 has 12 amino acids. CDR1 and CDR2 from the germline V gene are SGHTA and FQGNSA. V dropped 3 bases and J dropped 10 bases, with 10 bases sitting between them. CDR3: CASSFRVMEQFF. DNA of the CDR3: TGTGCCAGCAGCTTTCGTGTAATGGAGCAGTTCTTC.

The CDR3 DNA is TGTGCCAGCAGCTCACAAGCGGGAGGGCCTGGACGGGAGCAGTACTTC. It is translated as CASSSQAGGPGREQYF. The genes are TRBV7-9 and TRBJ2-7; TRBD2 matches at 10 bases. After removal of 4 bases from V and 7 bases from J, the junction contained 13 bases not matched to a gene. Germline V gene data show CDR1 as SEHNR and CDR2 as FQNEAQ (reference sequence). The CDR3 runs to 16 residues.

This clonotype came up a few times. The rearrangement links TRBV20-1 to TRBJ2-4; D gene unclear. Germline V lookup: CDR1 DFQATT, CDR2 SNEGSKA (reference sequence). This CDR3 is 10 amino acids long. Trimming removed 4 bases from V and 11 bases from J, with 9 bases in between. As DNA, the CDR3 is TGCAGTGCTATCCAGCCGCTTCAGTACTTC. This gives the protein CSAIQPLQYF.

This clonotype was counted many times. This sequence joins TRBV5-6 and TRBJ2-4, with TRBD2 matching over 10 bases. This CDR3 spans 16 amino acids. J lost 6 bases, V lost 1 base, and 7 bases had no gene match. CDR1 is SGHDT, CDR2 YYEEEE, per germline. The CDR3 region is CASSLSGLASRNIQYF. The CDR3 region has the DNA TGTGCCAGCAGCTTGTCGGGACTAGCGTCACGAAACATTCAGTACTTC.

V is TRBV29-1 and J is TRBJ2-3, with 7 bases identical to TRBD1. The CDR3 extends over 13 amino acids. Germline V gene lookup returns CDR1 SQVTM and CDR2 ANQGSEA. Trimming cost V 3 bases and J 4 bases; bases outside gene matches: 4. CDR3 nucleotides: TGCAGCGTTGAGAGACAGGGACCAGATACGCAGTATTTT. The encoded protein is CSVERQGPDTQYF.

This clonotype has just a few counts. The chain has TRBV5-1 and TRBJ1-6, with unresolved D. The CDR3 runs 16 residues. Per the germline V gene, CDR1 is SGHRS and CDR2 is YFSETQ. V was shortened by 0 bases and J by 10 bases, with 17 bases between the two germline ends. DNA for the CDR3: TGCGCCAGCAGCTTGGAAGTATGGAGAGGAGAATCACCCCTCCACTTT. As protein: CASSLEVWRGESPLHF. The variable domain in full, completed from reference TRBV5-1 and TRBJ1-6, reads KAGVTQTPRYLIKTRGQQVTLSCSPISGHRSVSWYQQTPGQGLQFLFEYFSETQRNKGNFPGRFSGRQFSNSRSEMNVSTLELGDSALYLCASSLEVWRGESPLHFGNGTRLTVT.

A word on this clonotype: This clone may be a read error of a much larger clone one base away. The chain combines TRBV6-5 with TRBJ2-6; D uncertain. Trimming shortened V by 2 bases and J by 6 bases, and 8 bases separated the two germline ends. Looked up from germline, CDR1 is MNHEY and CDR2 is SVGAGI. CDR3 length: 14 amino acids. In nucleotides, the CDR3 is TGTGCCAGCAGTTACACCAATGTGGCCAACGTCCTGACTTTC. Amino acids: CASSYTNVANVLTF.

This clonotype was counted at least ten times. The J gene is TRBJ2-7, the V gene TRBV7-2; TRBD2 matches 12 bases. V trimming: 5 bases; J trimming: 1 base; junction bases outside the gene matches: 6. The CDR3 is made up of 16 amino acids. Per germline, CDR1 SGHTA and CDR2 FQGNSA. Written as DNA, the CDR3 is TGTGCCAGCAGCCCTACTAGCGGGAGGTATTCCTACGAGCAGTACTTC. Protein sequence: CASSPTSGRYSYEQYF.

This clonotype was observed at least ten times. This chain connects TRBV7-6 to TRBJ2-1; no definite D call. Trimming took off 1 base at V and 2 bases at J, with 21 bases between the two ends. The CDR3 is 19 residues long. CDR1 SGHVS and CDR2 FNYEAQ come from the germline V gene. The CDR3 spells CASSLEAVGFGKPYNEQFF. CDR3 bases: TGTGCCAGCAGCTTAGAGGCGGTTGGGTTTGGGAAACCCTACAATGAGCAGTTCTTC.

This clonotype was seen repeatedly, ten times or more. The J gene is TRBJ2-1, the V gene TRBV28; 9 nucleotides match TRBD2. The CDR3 contains 17 residues. In germline, CDR1 is MDHEN, CDR2 SYDVKM. V lost 2 bases and J lost 5; bases outside the gene matches: 10. CDR3 protein: CASSLAGRASGNNEQFF. The CDR3 DNA reads TGTGCCAGCAGTTTAGCTGGGCGGGCTAGCGGGAACAATGAGCAGTTCTTC. Drawing the rest from reference TRBV28 and TRBJ2-1, the complete variable domain is DVKVTQSSRYLVKRTGEKVFLECVQDMDHENMFWYRQDPGLGLRLIYFSYDVKMKEKGDIPEGYSVSREKKERFSLILESASTNQTSMYLCASSLAGRASGNNEQFFGPGTRLTVL.

This clonotype has at least ten counts. V gene TRBV28 combines with J gene TRBJ1-1; no reliable D call. The CDR3 has 17 amino acids. V was pared by 5 bases and J by 3 bases, with 22 bases between. Germline V gene lookup returns CDR1 MDHEN and CDR2 SYDVKM. CDR3: CASSTIHGTPVDTEAFF. As DNA, the CDR3 is TGTGCCAGCAGTACTATACACGGTACCCCCGTGGACACTGAAGCTTTCTTT.

Only a few counts were recorded for this clonotype. The V gene is TRBV7-2, the J gene TRBJ2-2; 8 nucleotides line up with TRBD2. Germline loops: CDR1 SGHTA, CDR2 FQGNSA. There are 17 residues in the CDR3. J was trimmed by 6 bases and V by 4 bases; bases with no gene match: 13. CDR3 sequence: CASSSRAGELLSGELFF. The CDR3 nucleotides read TGTGCCAGCAGCTCCCGAGCGGGAGAACTATTATCCGGGGAGCTGTTTTTT.